The next 15 T cell receptor beta chains were all read from a single sample in a study of cytomegalovirus exposure and HLA in healthy donors. The study ran its PCR with 60 Vbeta and 13 Jbeta primers. Clones were sequenced by immunoSEQ multiplex PCR, and TCRdb holds only the in-frame ones, with some missing. Of some 180,000 clones listed, around three quarters are singletons. Sequenced: PBMCs. The receptors derive from a woman aged 25 to 39 in good health and CMV-seronegative.

The CDR3 here is CASSALTGAYNEQFF. The DNA of the CDR3 is TGTGCCAGCAGCGCATTGACAGGGGCCTACAATGAGCAGTTCTTC. V is TRBV6-1 and J is TRBJ2-1, with 8 bases aligning to TRBD1. Trimming took 6 bases from V and 2 from J; bases not matched to a gene: 6. Germline values: CDR1 MNHNS, CDR2 SASEGT. This CDR3 contains 15 residues.

V gene TRBV9 combines with J gene TRBJ1-2, with D possibly TRBD1 on 5 matching bases. The V end was cut by 0 bases, the J end by 3 bases, with 21 bases between. The CDR3 has 18 residues. CDR1 is SGDLS and CDR2 is YYNGEE in the germline V gene. CDR3 protein: CASSVDPGVVYRDYGYTF. The DNA of the CDR3 is TGTGCCAGCAGCGTAGATCCGGGGGTCGTTTATCGTGACTATGGCTACACCTTC. The entire variable domain, with the rest obtained from reference TRBV9 and TRBJ1-2, is as follows: DSGVTQTPKHLITATGQRVTLRCSPRSGDLSVYWYQQSLDQGLQFLIQYYNGEERAKGNILERFSAQQFPDLHSELNLSSLELGDSALYFCASSVDPGVVYRDYGYTFGSGTRLTVV.

This chain links TRBV5-1 with TRBJ2-7; 7 bases line up with TRBD1. V dropped 4 bases and J dropped 6; count of bases not matched to a gene: 16. Looked up from germline, CDR1 is SGHRS and CDR2 is YFSETQ. The CDR3 is made up of 16 amino acids. CDR3 sequence (DNA): TGCGCCAGCAGCGGGATTCGGACAGGATTTAAATCCGAGCAGTACTTC. Amino acids: CASSGIRTGFKSEQYF.

V is TRBV2 and J is TRBJ1-6, with a weak D call TRBD1 (6 bases). This CDR3 is built from 14 residues. Germline assignment: CDR1 SNHLY and CDR2 FYNNEI. V lost 7 bases and J lost 8, with 15 bases in between. The CDR3 region is CASNPGQSYSPLHF. The CDR3 DNA reads as TGTGCCAGCAATCCCGGACAGAGCTATTCACCCCTCCACTTT.

The gene calls are TRBV29-1 and TRBJ2-7; 8 bases are shared with TRBD2. The CDR3 is 11 amino acids. Germline V CDR1 and CDR2: SQVTM, ANQGSEA. The V segment lost 4 bases and the J segment 7 bases; nucleotides outside the gene matches: 3. The CDR3: CSVAGGLEQYF. The CDR3 region has the DNA TGCAGCGTTGCGGGGGGGCTTGAGCAGTACTTC.

This clone was seen a few times. V gene TRBV30 combines with J gene TRBJ1-1; D is possibly TRBD1 (5 bases). The CDR3 is 14 amino acids. Germline lookup yields CDR1 GTSNPN and CDR2 SVGIG (reference sequence). Trimming left V 4 bases short and J 0 bases short, with 12 bases between. The CDR3 sequence is CAWNGGRVNTEAFF. The CDR3 DNA reads as TGTGCCTGGAATGGCGGCAGGGTGAACACTGAAGCTTTCTTT.

V is TRBV5-6 and J is TRBJ2-5; 7 nucleotides line up with TRBD2. The junction had 9 bases not matched to a gene; V was cut back by 3 bases and J by 1 base. The germline V gene has CDR1 SGHDT and CDR2 YYEEEE. The CDR3 consists of 16 residues. DNA for the CDR3: TGTGCCAGCAGCTGGGAAGCTAGCGGCTTCCAAGAGACCCAGTACTTC. Amino acid sequence: CASSWEASGFQETQYF.

This clone was seen once. The chain joins TRBV6-5 to TRBJ2-7; 7 positions agree with TRBD2. Trimming removed 2 bases from V and 6 bases from J; junction bases left unmatched: 7. Per the germline V gene, CDR1 is MNHEY and CDR2 is SVGAGI. The CDR3 spans 14 residues. The CDR3 spells CASSYELGRGEQYF. In DNA, the CDR3 is TGTGCCAGCAGTTACGAGTTAGGGAGGGGCGAGCAGTACTTC.

This sequence joins TRBV19 and TRBJ2-7; 7 bases match TRBD1. Germline trimming cut 6 bases from V and 2 bases from J; bases unmatched to any gene: 10. Germline values: CDR1 LNHDA, CDR2 SQIVND (reference sequence). This CDR3 comprises 15 residues. The CDR3 is CASRAPFGQAYEQYF. CDR3 nucleotides: TGTGCCAGTAGGGCCCCCTTCGGACAGGCCTACGAGCAGTACTTC. The full variable domain, with the rest looked up from reference TRBV19 and TRBJ2-7, is DGGITQSPKYLFRKEGQNVTLSCEQNLNHDAMYWYRQDPGQGLRLIYYSQIVNDFQKGDIAEGYSVSREKKESFPLTVTSAQKNPTAFYLCASRAPFGQAYEQYFGPGTRLTVT.

The chain has TRBV7-9 and TRBJ1-6; D possibly corresponds to TRBD1 (6 bases). The germline V gene has CDR1 SEHNR and CDR2 FQNEAQ (reference sequence). Between the trimmed V and J ends, which lost 5 bases and 7 bases, there was a span of 24 bases. The CDR3 totals 18 residues. The CDR3 spells CASSPPGVLPPQNSPLHF. The CDR3, as DNA: TGTGCCAGCAGCCCTCCAGGGGTCCTCCCTCCCCAGAATTCACCCCTCCACTTT.

This clone was seen only a few times. J is TRBJ2-1 and V is TRBV5-1, with TRBD2 identical over 15 bases. Trimming at V came to 4 bases and at J to 4 bases, leaving 6 bases not matched to a gene. This CDR3 has 17 amino acids. CDR1 SGHRS and CDR2 YFSETQ come from the germline V gene. CDR3 sequence (DNA): TGCGCCAGCAGCACCCGGACTAGCGGGGGGGGTTACAATGAGCAGTTCTTC. It is translated as CASSTRTSGGGYNEQFF.

CDR3 nucleotides: TGTGCCAGCAGACAGGGGGCTATGAACACTGAAGCTTTCTTT. Its protein product is CASRQGAMNTEAFF. The V call is TRBV6-5, the J call TRBJ1-1; TRBD1 aligns across 9 bases. V trimming: 6 bases; J trimming: 0 bases; junction bases outside the gene matches: 2. CDR3 size: 14 residues. Germline assignment: CDR1 MNHEY and CDR2 SVGAGI.

This rearrangement joins TRBV6-4 to TRBJ2-6, with 7 bases that match TRBD1. CDR1 is MRHNA, CDR2 SNTAGT, per germline. The V and J ends lost 5 bases and 3 bases, in that order; junction bases with no gene match: 1. CDR3 length equals 14 residues. CDR3 residues: CASSTGDGANVLTF. In nucleotides, the CDR3 is TGTGCCAGCAGTACAGGGGATGGGGCCAACGTCCTGACTTTC.

The chain combines TRBV4-2 with TRBJ2-2, with 8 nucleotides matching TRBD1. CDR1 is LGHNA and CDR2 is YNFKEQ in the germline V gene. V gave up 1 base and J gave up 3 bases; unmatched junction bases: 1. This CDR3 has 15 amino acids. CDR3 region: CASSQVDRDTGELFF. In DNA form, the CDR3 reads TGTGCCAGCAGCCAAGTGGACAGGGACACCGGGGAGCTGTTTTTT.

CDR3 in amino acids: CASSEKRGGTDTQYF. CDR3 sequence (DNA): TGTGCCAGCAGTGAAAAGCGGGGGGGCACAGATACGCAGTATTTT. This chain connects TRBV6-1 to TRBJ2-3; 9 bases align to TRBD2. Trimming at V came to 2 bases and at J to 1 base, leaving 1 base not matched to a gene. From germline, CDR1 is MNHNS and CDR2 SASEGT. The CDR3 is 15 amino acids.